A selection of T cell receptor beta chains follows, all from one sample in a study of cytomegalovirus exposure and HLA in healthy donors. Assay used: immunoSEQ multiplex PCR; TCRdb lists only in-frame clones, some missing. This sample carries about 37,000 clones, with about 6% going to the ten biggest clones. The sequencing sample was made of PBMCs. These receptors were taken from a human donor in good health. Each CDR3 is given with its conserved first and last residue. A D gene is named only where the DNA matches it firmly.

j_call: TRBJ1-4
v_call: TRBV6-1
d_call: .
cdr3_aa: CASIQGNREKLFF
cdr3_nt: TGTGCCAGTATCCAGGGTAACCGTGAAAAACTGTTTTTT

j_call: TRBJ2-2
v_call: TRBV9
d_call: .
cdr3_aa: CASSVARESGELFF
cdr3_nt: TGTGCCAGCAGCGTAGCGAGGGAGAGCGGGGAGCTGTTTTTT

j_call: TRBJ1-4
v_call: TRBV6-1
d_call: TRBD1
cdr3_aa: CASRGDSINEKLFF
cdr3_nt: TGTGCCAGCAGGGGGGACAGTATTAATGAAAAACTGTTTTTT

j_call: TRBJ2-5
v_call: TRBV6-1
d_call: .
cdr3_aa: CASSPEAETQYF
cdr3_nt: TGTGCCAGCTCCCCGGAAGCGGAGACCCAGTACTTC

j_call: TRBJ1-1
v_call: TRBV5-4
d_call: TRBD1
cdr3_aa: CASSSRDRNTEAFF
cdr3_nt: TGTGCCAGCAGCTCCCGGGACAGGAACACTGAAGCTTTCTTT

j_call: TRBJ2-3
v_call: TRBV7-2
d_call: TRBD1
cdr3_aa: CASSSTIEVLQGETDTQYF
cdr3_nt: TGTGCCAGCAGCTCTACGATTGAGGTTTTACAGGGGGAAACAGATACGCAGTATTTT

j_call: TRBJ2-2
v_call: TRBV10-3
d_call: .
cdr3_aa: CAMGDNANTGELFF
cdr3_nt: TGTGCCATGGGGGACAACGCGAACACCGGGGAGCTGTTTTTT

j_call: TRBJ1-1
v_call: TRBV4-1
d_call: .
cdr3_aa: CASSHRALNTEAFF
cdr3_nt: TGCGCCAGCAGCCACAGAGCGTTGAACACTGAAGCTTTCTTT

j_call: TRBJ2-5
v_call: TRBV27
d_call: .
cdr3_aa: CASSSLRVGETQYF
cdr3_nt: TGTGCCAGCAGCTCTCTCAGGGTTGGAGAGACCCAGTACTTC

j_call: TRBJ1-1
v_call: TRBV30
d_call: .
cdr3_aa: CALQGRMNTEAFF
cdr3_nt: TGTGCCCTGCAGGGCCGCATGAACACTGAAGCTTTCTTT

j_call: TRBJ2-5
v_call: TRBV2
d_call: .
cdr3_aa: CASKRREQETQYF
cdr3_nt: TGTGCCAGCAAACGGAGAGAACAAGAGACCCAGTACTTC

j_call: TRBJ2-5
v_call: TRBV11-2
d_call: TRBD2
cdr3_aa: CASSLTSGDPYQETQYF
cdr3_nt: TGTGCCAGCAGCTTGACTAGCGGGGACCCGTACCAAGAGACCCAGTACTTC